These 14 T cell receptor beta chains came from one sample sequenced in a study of blood T cell repertoires in COVID-19. Here immunoSEQ multiplex PCR was the method, and the copy in TCRdb shows in-frame clones only, minus some. The profile covers some 330,000 clones, with about 90% appearing a single time and 1.5% to 2% taken by the ten largest. Sequencing used peripheral blood. Source of these receptors: a woman in her 30s with COVID-19, enrolled during active disease.

This clone appeared a few times. The chain couples TRBV2 to TRBJ1-5; D is ambiguous. The CDR3 runs to 14 residues. V lost 6 bases, J lost 0 bases, and 9 bases lay in between. Per the germline V gene, CDR1 is SNHLY and CDR2 is FYNNEI. In DNA, the CDR3 is TGTGCCAGCAGCTTGCTAAATAGCAATCAGCCCCAGCATTTT. As protein: CASSLLNSNQPQHF.

The rearrangement links TRBV7-2 to TRBJ2-3; weak D call: TRBD2 (6 bases). This CDR3 contains 16 residues. Trimming stripped 5 bases from V and 3 bases from J, with 18 bases between. Germline lookup yields CDR1 SGHTA and CDR2 FQGNSA. CDR3 DNA: TGTGCCAGCAGCAGACGCGGGATAATAGAAACAGATACGCAGTATTTT. Translating it yields CASSRRGIIETDTQYF.

The chain links TRBV4-1 to TRBJ2-3; 7 bases are a match to TRBD1. V shed 4 bases and J 2 bases; nucleotides not matched to a gene: 3. This CDR3 is 14 amino acids long. CDR1 and CDR2 from the germline V gene are MGHRA and YSYEKL. CDR3 bases: TGCGCCAGCAGCCGGGGACAGCCCACAGATACGCAGTATTTT. Translating it yields CASSRGQPTDTQYF.

The gene calls are TRBV15 and TRBJ2-7; 7 bases fit TRBD2. The J segment lost 7 bases and the V segment lost 1 base, leaving 10 bases of the junction unmatched. Germline V gene sequence: CDR1 LNHNV, CDR2 YYDKDF (reference sequence). There are 15 residues in the CDR3. The CDR3 sequence is CATSRGAPGGGEQYF. CDR3 nucleotide sequence: TGTGCCACCAGCAGAGGGGCGCCCGGGGGAGGGGAGCAGTACTTC.

V gene TRBV4-1 combines with J gene TRBJ1-3, with TRBD1 identical over 9 bases. CDR1 and CDR2 (germline): MGHRA, YSYEKL. The CDR3 is made up of 16 amino acids. Germline trimming cut 3 bases from V and 8 bases from J; bases unmatched to any gene: 11. CDR3 sequence: CASSQGVRDRVYTIYF. The CDR3 nucleotides read TGCGCCAGCAGCCAGGGAGTCCGGGACAGGGTCTACACCATATATTTT.

The chain uses TRBV3-1 (or the pseudogene TRBV3-2) and TRBJ1-1, with TRBD1 matching over 8 bases. The length of the CDR3 is 14 residues. Looked up from germline, CDR1 is LGHDT and CDR2 is YNNKEL (reference sequence). J was trimmed by 6 bases and V by 3 bases; bases with no gene match: 6. The CDR3 reads CASSHLDRGAEAFF. Here the CDR3 DNA reads TGTGCCAGCAGCCACCTCGACAGGGGCGCTGAAGCTTTCTTT.

This rearrangement joins TRBV10-2 to TRBJ2-7; 10 nucleotides agree with TRBD1. V trimming: 6 bases; J trimming: 6 bases; junction bases outside the gene matches: 5. Germline CDR1 and CDR2: WSHSY and SAAADI. This CDR3 contains 13 residues. CDR3 sequence reads: CASSKGQGPEQYV. CDR3 nucleotides: TGCGCCAGCAGCAAGGGACAGGGGCCCGAGCAGTACGTC.

The chain uses TRBV30 and TRBJ1-1; D is undetermined. This CDR3 region has 14 residues. From germline, CDR1 is GTSNPN and CDR2 SVGIG (reference sequence). The ends were cut back, 1 base at V and 2 bases at J, with 11 bases in the middle. CDR3 nucleotides: TGTGCCTGGAGTGGCGATGAAGATAACACTGAAGCTTTCTTT. Translation: CAWSGDEDNTEAFF.

V usage is TRBV5-6 and J usage is TRBJ2-5; 8 nucleotides align to TRBD1. J gave up 5 bases and V 3 bases, and 9 bases lay outside the gene matches. Germline lookup yields CDR1 SGHDT and CDR2 YYEEEE. CDR3 length equals 15 residues. CDR3 sequence (DNA): TGTGCCAGCAGCTACCAGGGGGCGATCCAGGAGACCCAGTACTTC. Residues: CASSYQGAIQETQYF.

The V gene is TRBV30, the J gene TRBJ1-1; no reliable D call. The V gene's germline CDR1 is GTSNPN and CDR2 SVGIG (reference sequence). V was shortened by 1 base and J by 4 bases, with 10 bases between the two germline ends. CDR3 length equals 13 residues. Here the CDR3 reads CAWSGLSRTEAFF. The DNA of the CDR3 is TGTGCCTGGAGTGGCCTAAGTCGCACTGAAGCTTTCTTT.

Only a few counts were recorded for this clone. V gene TRBV11-2 combines with J gene TRBJ1-1, with 7 nucleotides matching TRBD1. With 2 bases clipped from V and 7 bases from J, the junction kept 13 bases outside the gene matches. Germline V lookup: CDR1 SGHAT, CDR2 FQNNGV. The CDR3 consists of 16 residues. CDR3 loop: CASSLNPGNRGYEAFF. The CDR3 DNA reads as TGTGCCAGCAGCTTAAACCCAGGGAACAGGGGCTATGAAGCTTTCTTT.

This chain links TRBV27 with TRBJ2-2; TRBD2 matches 8 bases. The V and J ends lost 8 bases and 7 bases, in that order; junction bases with no gene match: 9. Germline CDR1 MNHEY, CDR2 SMNVEV (reference sequence). The CDR3 loop spans 14 amino acids. CDR3 coding DNA: TGTGCCAGCTCACCCGGGGGGGCCAACGGGGAGCTGTTTTTT. It specifies CASSPGGANGELFF.

V is TRBV7-6 and J is TRBJ2-1, with 7 bases identical to TRBD2. Germline loops: CDR1 SGHVS, CDR2 FNYEAQ. The CDR3 runs to 16 residues. The V and J ends lost 0 bases and 9 bases, in that order; junction bases with no gene match: 11. The CDR3 sequence is CASSLAQGGEGVEQFF. CDR3 nucleotides: TGTGCCAGCAGCTTAGCGCAGGGAGGGGAGGGTGTTGAGCAGTTCTTC.

The chain links TRBV24-1 to TRBJ1-2; D gene unclear. The germline V gene encodes CDR1 KGHDR and CDR2 SFDVKD. V lost 4 bases and J 6 bases, leaving 8 bases between the germline ends. This CDR3 has 12 amino acids. CDR3 in amino acids: CATSERGHGYTF. The CDR3 DNA sequence: TGTGCCACCAGTGAAAGAGGGCATGGCTACACCTTC.